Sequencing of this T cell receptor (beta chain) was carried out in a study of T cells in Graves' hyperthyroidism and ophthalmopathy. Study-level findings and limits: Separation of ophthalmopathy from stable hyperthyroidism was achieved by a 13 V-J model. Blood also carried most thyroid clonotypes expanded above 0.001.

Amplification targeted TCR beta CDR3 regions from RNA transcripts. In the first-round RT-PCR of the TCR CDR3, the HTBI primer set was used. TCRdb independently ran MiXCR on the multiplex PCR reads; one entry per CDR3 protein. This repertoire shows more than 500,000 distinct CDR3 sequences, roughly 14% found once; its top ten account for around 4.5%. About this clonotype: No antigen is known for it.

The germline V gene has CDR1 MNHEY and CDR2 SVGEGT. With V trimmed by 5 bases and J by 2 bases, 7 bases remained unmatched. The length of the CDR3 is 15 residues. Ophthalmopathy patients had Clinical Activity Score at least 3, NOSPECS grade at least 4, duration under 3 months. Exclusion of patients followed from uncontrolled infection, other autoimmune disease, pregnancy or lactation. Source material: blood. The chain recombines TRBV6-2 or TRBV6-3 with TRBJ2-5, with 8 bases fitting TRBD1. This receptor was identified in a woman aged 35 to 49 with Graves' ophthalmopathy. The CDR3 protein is CASSRDRTRQETQYF. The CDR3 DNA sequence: TGTGCCAGCAGTAGGGACAGGACGAGACAAGAGACCCAGTACTTC.